The T cell receptor beta chain described here comes from a study of T cell repertoires in cytomegalovirus infection. The wider study: Public TCR beta signature analysis indicated the presence of both CMV infection and matching HLA type.

To note about this clonotype: Antigen specificity is unknown.

The CDR3 is made up of 15 amino acids. Trimming cost V 3 bases and J 2 bases, with 13 bases left between them. Germline CDR1 reads ENHRY; CDR2 reads SYGVKD. Study outcomes and limitations: Within the response measured ex vivo, HLA-C-restricted CMV-specific TCR beta clonotypes were dominant.

TCRdb redid the calling of the reads with MiXCR, one entry per CDR3 protein. The sample includes roughly 630,000 distinct CDR3 sequences, less than 25% of them seen just once. The chain has TRBV10-3 and TRBJ2-5; D is perhaps TRBD1 or TRBD2 (5 bases each). The receptor was isolated from a human donor in good health (CMV status not recorded). Some clones in this sample may be carry-over from other donors' samples. The specimen sequenced was CD8+ T cells from PBMCs. The CDR3 nucleotides read TGTGCCATCAGTGATGCCGGGACCCCTCAAGAGACCCAGTACTTC. This gives the protein CAISDAGTPQETQYF.